The 15 T cell receptor beta chains presented below share a single source sample, sequenced in a study of cytomegalovirus exposure and HLA in healthy donors. The PCR was carried out with 60 Vbeta primers and 13 Jbeta primers. This table comes from immunoSEQ multiplex PCR, and its TCRdb copy is limited to in-frame clones, with some not included. The sample gives 140,000 or so clones, approximately 80% of which show up once; 2% to 2.5% is in the top ten. Sequencing was performed on PBMCs. Receptor source: a woman between 18 and 30 years old in good health and CMV-seropositive.

The CDR3 DNA follows: TGTGCCAGCAGCCCAGTCGAGAGCAGGGGCAAAAGAGTGTACTTC. Amino acid sequence: CASSPVESRGKRVYF. The genes are TRBV7-8 and TRBJ2-7; D may be TRBD1 (6 bases). Germline V lookup: CDR1 SGHVS, CDR2 FQNEAQ. The CDR3 extends over 15 amino acids. Trimming pared 5 bases from V and 12 bases from J, leaving 26 bases between.

The chain has TRBV4-1 and TRBJ2-5; no clear D. V dropped 1 base and J dropped 2 bases, with 5 bases sitting between them. The CDR3 is 13 residues long. CDR1 and CDR2 (germline): MGHRA, YSYEKL. The CDR3 nucleotides are TGCGCCAGCAGCCAAGTCCTGCAAGAGACCCAGTACTTC. This translates into CASSQVLQETQYF.

This chain connects TRBV25-1 to TRBJ2-3; 8 bases line up with TRBD1. Trimming took 7 bases from V and 1 from J; bases not matched to a gene: 1. Germline CDR1 is MGHDK and CDR2 is SYGVNS. The CDR3 spans 13 residues. The CDR3 bases are TGTGCCAGCACGGACAGGGGCACAGATACGCAGTATTTT. This encodes CASTDRGTDTQYF.

The chain has TRBV5-1 and TRBJ1-3; TRBD1 agrees at 7 bases. CDR3 length: 16 residues. Trimming at V came to 4 bases and at J to 1 base, leaving 8 bases not matched to a gene. Per the germline V gene, CDR1 is SGHRS and CDR2 is YFSETQ. The CDR3 loop is CASSTQQGMSGNTIYF. Here the CDR3 DNA reads TGCGCCAGCAGCACCCAACAGGGGATGTCTGGAAACACCATATATTTT.

The V call is TRBV5-1, the J call TRBJ2-7, with TRBD2 as a possible D gene (6 bases). The V end was cut by 4 bases, the J end by 1 base, with 15 bases between. Germline CDR1 SGHRS, CDR2 YFSETQ. This CDR3 comprises 15 residues. In DNA form, the CDR3 reads TGCGCCAGCAGCCCGGTCGGGGAGGAATCCTACGAGCAGTACTTC. Residues: CASSPVGEESYEQYF.

This clone was observed a few times. The J gene is TRBJ1-2, the V gene TRBV4-1, with 8 bases aligning to TRBD1. V shed 1 base and J 5 bases; nucleotides not matched to a gene: 6. The CDR3 extends over 15 amino acids. Germline V CDR1 and CDR2: MGHRA, YSYEKL. The CDR3 DNA reads as TGCGCCAGCAGCCAAGGCCAGGGGGCTTGGTATGGCTACACCTTC. Translated, it gives CASSQGQGAWYGYTF.

This clone was counted between two and nine times. The gene calls are TRBV19 and TRBJ1-1; no clear D gene. CDR1 is LNHDA and CDR2 is SQIVND in the germline V gene (reference sequence). V lost 8 bases, J lost 5 bases, and 12 bases lay in between. This CDR3 contains 12 residues. The CDR3 region is CASGERKTEAFF. The CDR3 DNA reads TGTGCCAGTGGGGAGCGGAAAACTGAAGCTTTCTTT.

The J gene is TRBJ1-2, the V gene TRBV28; TRBD1 agrees at 9 bases. V trimming: 5 bases; J trimming: 4 bases; junction bases outside the gene matches: 5. From germline, CDR1 is MDHEN and CDR2 SYDVKM. The CDR3 sequence is 14 residues long. This CDR3 reads CASSGWTGAYGYTF. The CDR3 DNA is TGTGCCAGCAGTGGGTGGACAGGGGCCTATGGCTACACCTTC.

This chain connects TRBV30 to TRBJ1-3; D perhaps matches TRBD1 (6 bases). The germline V gene encodes CDR1 GTSNPN and CDR2 SVGIG (reference sequence). This CDR3 region has 16 residues. Trimming stripped 0 bases from V and 3 bases from J, with 15 bases between. The CDR3 loop is CAWSVGGTLVGNTIYF. DNA of the CDR3: TGTGCCTGGAGTGTCGGGGGGACACTAGTTGGAAACACCATATATTTT.

The chain joins TRBV9 to TRBJ1-2; 11 bases match TRBD1. V shed 2 bases and J 4 bases; nucleotides not matched to a gene: 1. The CDR3 is 14 amino acids. Per the germline V gene, CDR1 is SGDLS and CDR2 is YYNGEE. DNA of the CDR3: TGTGCCAGCAGCGTGGGGACAGGGGGCTATGGCTACACCTTC. Translation: CASSVGTGGYGYTF.

The rearrangement joins TRBV18 to TRBJ1-4; D is unresolved. This CDR3 has 12 residues. CDR1 and CDR2 (germline): KGHSH, LQKENI. Between the trimmed V and J ends, which lost 4 bases and 11 bases, there was a span of 11 bases. CDR3 in amino acids: CASSQREGKLFF. CDR3 bases: TGTGCCAGCTCACAGCGGGAGGGTAAACTGTTTTTT. Using reference TRBV18 and TRBJ1-4 for the parts outside the CDR3, the full variable domain is NAGVMQNPRHLVRRRGQEARLRCSPMKGHSHVYWYRQLPEEGLKFMVYLQKENIIDESGMPKERFSAEFPKEGPSILRIQQVVRGDSAAYFCASSQREGKLFFGSGTQLSVL.

For the CDR3, the DNA is TGCGCCAGCAGCTTGGGACTAGCGGGGGGGACACAAGAGACCCAGTACTTC. The encoded protein is CASSLGLAGGTQETQYF. The V gene is TRBV5-1, the J gene TRBJ2-5; 14 positions match TRBD2. There are 17 residues in the CDR3. Germline-derived CDR1 and CDR2 are SGHRS and YFSETQ. The V and J ends lost 0 bases and 2 bases, in that order; junction bases with no gene match: 3.

The J gene is TRBJ2-5, the V gene TRBV5-4, with unresolved D. The J call is uncertain, as TRBJ2-7 better fits the DNA end. Germline CDR1 and CDR2: SGHNT and YYREEE (reference sequence). This CDR3 region has 12 residues. The CDR3 reads CASSLSSYEQYF. The CDR3, as DNA: TGTGCCAGCAGCTTATCCTCCTACGAGCAGTACTTC.

The rearrangement joins TRBV6-1 to TRBJ2-1, with D unclear. The V end was cut by 1 base, the J end by 3 bases, with 4 bases between. This CDR3 comprises 13 residues. Per the germline V gene, CDR1 is MNHNS and CDR2 is SASEGT. The CDR3 bases are TGTGCCAGCAGTGAAGAACTCTACAATGAGCAGTTCTTC. Protein sequence: CASSEELYNEQFF.

This clone appeared once. This sequence joins TRBV13 and TRBJ2-1, with 13 bases lining up with TRBD2. The CDR3 has 16 amino acids. The J segment lost 4 bases and the V segment lost 0 bases, leaving 0 bases of the junction unmatched. Germline V gene data show CDR1 as PRHDT and CDR2 as FYEKMQ (reference sequence). The CDR3 loop reads CASSLGLAGGYNEQFF. CDR3 bases: TGTGCCAGCAGCTTAGGACTAGCGGGGGGGTACAATGAGCAGTTCTTC.